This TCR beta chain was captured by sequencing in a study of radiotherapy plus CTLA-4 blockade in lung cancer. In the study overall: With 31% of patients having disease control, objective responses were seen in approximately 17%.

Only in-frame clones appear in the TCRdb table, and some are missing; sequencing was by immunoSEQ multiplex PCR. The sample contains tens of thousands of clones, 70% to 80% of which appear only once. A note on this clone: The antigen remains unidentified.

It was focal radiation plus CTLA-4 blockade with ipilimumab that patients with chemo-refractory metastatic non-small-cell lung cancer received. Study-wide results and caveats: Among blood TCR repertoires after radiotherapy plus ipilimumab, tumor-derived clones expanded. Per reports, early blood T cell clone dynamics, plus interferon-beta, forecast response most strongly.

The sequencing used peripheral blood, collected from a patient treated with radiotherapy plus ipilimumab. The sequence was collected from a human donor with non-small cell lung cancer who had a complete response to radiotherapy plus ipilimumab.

CDR3 sequence: CASSSLVNTEAFF. The CDR3 bases are TGTGCCAGCAGCTCTCTCGTGAACACTGAAGCTTTCTTT. The chain combines TRBV7-9 with TRBJ1-1; no firm D call. The CDR3 totals 13 residues. V lost 4 bases and J lost 0, with 6 bases in between. In germline, CDR1 is SEHNR, CDR2 FQNEAQ (reference sequence).